These 18 T cell receptor beta chains came from one sample sequenced in a study of CD8+ T cells in alopecia areata. RNA, once extracted, was reverse transcribed into cDNA for use as the sequencing template. Profiled with immunoSEQ multiplex PCR; TCRdb holds only in-frame clones, not every one. The sample records around 200,000 clones, about 60% being singletons. Treatment in this sample: oral pan-JAK inhibitor, 5-10 mg twice daily. Sequences were derived from CD4+ T cells sorted from blood, sampled at week 4, from a patient treated with tofacitinib. These receptors were obtained from a human donor with alopecia areata.

The V and J genes are TRBV29-1 and TRBJ1-1; a weak D match, TRBD1 (5 bases). The CDR3 spans 12 residues. The V end lost 6 bases, the J end lost 1 base, and 9 bases lay between the germline ends. CDR1 is SQVTM and CDR2 is ANQGSEA in the germline V gene. CDR3 sequence reads: CSVLQGNTEAFF. CDR3 sequence (DNA): TGCAGCGTCCTCCAGGGGAACACTGAAGCTTTCTTT.

The chain has TRBV30 and TRBJ2-2; D unresolved. V gave up 0 bases and J gave up 4 bases, with 3 bases separating them. Germline V gene lookup returns CDR1 GTSNPN and CDR2 SVGIG (reference sequence). The CDR3 runs 12 residues. The CDR3 protein is CAWSVATGELFF. The CDR3 region has the DNA TGTGCCTGGAGTGTGGCCACCGGGGAGCTGTTTTTT. The entire variable domain, with the rest obtained from reference TRBV30 and TRBJ2-2, is as follows: SQTIHQWPATLVQPVGSPLSLECTVEGTSNPNLYWYRQAAGRGLQLLFYSVGIGQISSEVPQNLSASRPQDRQFILSSKKLLLSDSGFYLCAWSVATGELFFGEGSRLTVL.

The chain recombines TRBV29-1 with TRBJ1-2; D gene unclear. The CDR3 is 18 residues long. The V gene's germline CDR1 is SQVTM and CDR2 ANQGSEA. Trimming pared 8 bases from V and 4 bases from J, leaving 32 bases between. As DNA, the CDR3 is TGCAGCCCTTGGAGGACTCCTGGACTTTCGCGGCCGACCTATGGCTACACCTTC. This gives the protein CSPWRTPGLSRPTYGYTF.

The sample holds one count of this clone. This rearrangement joins TRBV6-1 to TRBJ2-7; TRBD2 is a possible D gene (7 bases). Germline V CDR1 and CDR2: MNHNS, SASEGT. The CDR3 spans 14 residues. V shed 6 bases and J shed 0 bases, with 12 bases lying between them. This CDR3 is CASSLGGASYEQYF. CDR3 in DNA: TGTGCCAGCAGCCTGGGGGGGGCCTCCTACGAGCAGTACTTC.

The chain combines TRBV29-1 with TRBJ1-1; a weak D match, TRBD1 (6 bases). Deletions cut 4 bases from V and 4 bases from J, with 13 bases between. The CDR3 runs to 13 residues. From germline, CDR1 is SQVTM and CDR2 ANQGSEA. The CDR3 region has the DNA TGCAGCGTTGGAGCAGGGGTGGGCACTGAAGCTTTCTTT. The encoded protein is CSVGAGVGTEAFF.

The rearrangement joins TRBV29-1 to TRBJ2-5; tentative D call: TRBD1 (5 bases). The CDR3 consists of 12 residues. Trimming cost V 4 bases and J 2 bases, with 8 bases left between them. Germline CDR1 is SQVTM and CDR2 is ANQGSEA. The CDR3 coding sequence is TGCAGCGTTGTACAGGCGCAAGAGACCCAGTACTTC. Encoded protein: CSVVQAQETQYF.

V and J are TRBV6-5 and TRBJ1-1; no firm D call. V lost 4 bases, J lost 6 bases, and 15 bases lay in between. This CDR3 has 14 residues. CDR1 is MNHEY, CDR2 SVGAGI, per germline. DNA of the CDR3: TGTGCCAGCAGTTCCTCGGGCCCGGCGGCTGAAGCTTTCTTT. Its protein is CASSSSGPAAEAFF.

The chain links TRBV9 to TRBJ2-5, with unresolved D. The CDR3 has 17 residues. V dropped 4 bases and J dropped 4 bases, with 23 bases sitting between them. Per germline, CDR1 SGDLS and CDR2 YYNGEE. The DNA for the CDR3 is TGTGCCAGCAGCACACCCCATGAAGTCCGGGCGCGAGAGACCCAGTACTTC. It specifies CASSTPHEVRARETQYF.

This chain joins TRBV14 and TRBJ1-2; D unresolved. V was clipped by 3 bases and J by 2 bases, with 10 bases between them. The CDR3 is 14 residues long. Germline CDR1 and CDR2: SGHDN and FVKESK. CDR3 protein: CASSHRPRNYGYTF. The CDR3 DNA sequence: TGTGCCAGCAGCCACCGTCCAAGGAACTATGGCTACACCTTC.

This chain connects TRBV7-6 to TRBJ2-7; the match to TRBD2 covers 8 bases. Germline values: CDR1 SGHVS, CDR2 FNYEAQ. V shed 5 bases and J 6 bases; nucleotides not matched to a gene: 12. CDR3 length equals 15 residues. CDR3 sequence reads: CASSPSGGPMSEQYF. In nucleotides, the CDR3 is TGTGCCAGCAGCCCCTCGGGAGGGCCTATGAGCGAGCAGTACTTC. Using reference TRBV7-6 and TRBJ2-7 for the parts outside the CDR3, the full variable domain is GAGVSQSPRYKVTKRGQDVALRCDPISGHVSLYWYRQALGQGPEFLTYFNYEAQQDKSGLPNDRFSAERPEGSISTLTIQRTEQRDSAMYRCASSPSGGPMSEQYFGPGTRLTVT.

The chain joins TRBV9 to TRBJ1-1; TRBD1 matches at 9 bases. V gave up 4 bases and J gave up 1 base; unmatched junction bases: 2. Germline loops: CDR1 SGDLS, CDR2 YYNGEE. The CDR3 covers 14 residues. CDR3 loop: CASSPQGANTEAFF. The CDR3 DNA reads TGTGCCAGCAGCCCACAGGGGGCGAACACTGAAGCTTTCTTT.

The genes are TRBV29-1 and TRBJ2-6, with a weak D call TRBD1 (6 bases). Germline V gene data show CDR1 as SQVTM and CDR2 as ANQGSEA. The CDR3 has 15 residues. V was pared by 6 bases and J by 1 base, with 13 bases between. The CDR3 region has the DNA TGCAGCGTCGCAGGGGACCTATCTGGGGCCAACGTCCTGACTTTC. Translating it yields CSVAGDLSGANVLTF.

This clone has only a few counts. This chain uses TRBV7-9 with TRBJ1-5, with D possibly being TRBD1 (5 bases). The ends were cut back, 5 bases at V and 11 bases at J, with 16 bases in the middle. Germline V lookup: CDR1 SEHNR, CDR2 FQNEAQ (reference sequence). The CDR3 extends over 13 amino acids. In nucleotides, the CDR3 is TGTGCCAGCAGCCCCCCGGGGGTGAGCGCCCAGCATTTT. It specifies CASSPPGVSAQHF.

The chain joins TRBV30 to TRBJ2-7; 10 positions agree with TRBD1. The CDR3 spans 14 residues. V lost 3 bases to trimming and J lost 5 bases; unmatched junction nucleotides: 7. The germline CDR1 and CDR2 sequences are GTSNPN and SVGIG (reference sequence). The CDR3 DNA reads as TGTGCCTGGAGAGGGGGACAGGGGAGCCACGAGCAGTACTTC. The encoded protein is CAWRGGQGSHEQYF.

V gene TRBV2 combines with J gene TRBJ2-3, with D uncertain. V was trimmed by 3 bases and J by 4 bases, leaving 11 bases between them. CDR1 SNHLY and CDR2 FYNNEI come from the germline V gene. The CDR3 has 14 residues. The CDR3 DNA is TGTGCCAGCAGTGATCCCTCAAGGGCAGATACGCAGTATTTT. This gives the protein CASSDPSRADTQYF.

This clone was observed a handful of times. This chain uses TRBV29-1 with TRBJ1-1; the D gene is possibly TRBD1 (5 bases). The CDR3 runs to 12 residues. V lost 7 bases and J lost 1, with 10 bases in between. Germline CDR1 and CDR2: SQVTM and ANQGSEA. The CDR3 sequence is CSGQKSNTEAFF. The CDR3 DNA follows: TGCAGCGGACAGAAGTCGAACACTGAAGCTTTCTTT. The full variable domain, rest sourced from reference TRBV29-1 and TRBJ1-1, is SAVISQKPSRDICQRGTSLTIQCQVDSQVTMMFWYRQQPGQSLTLIATANQGSEATYESGFVIDKFPISRPNLTFSTLTVSNMSPEDSSIYLCSGQKSNTEAFFGQGTRLTVV.

This clone was observed a few times. This chain connects TRBV29-1 to TRBJ2-3; TRBD1 matches at 10 bases. Germline assignment: CDR1 SQVTM and CDR2 ANQGSEA. This CDR3 spans 13 amino acids. Unmatched junction bases numbered 3, after V lost 4 bases and J lost 5 bases. The CDR3 bases are TGCAGCGTTGGCGGGACAGGGGAAGATACGCAGTATTTT. It translates to CSVGGTGEDTQYF.

The rearrangement links TRBV30 to TRBJ2-2; D is ambiguous. V was pared by 0 bases and J by 4 bases, with 18 bases between. The germline CDR1 and CDR2 sequences are GTSNPN and SVGIG (reference sequence). The CDR3 runs 17 residues. The CDR3 reads CAWSVPFEGAGTGELFF. The CDR3 nucleotides read TGTGCCTGGAGTGTACCCTTCGAAGGCGCAGGCACCGGGGAGCTGTTTTTT.